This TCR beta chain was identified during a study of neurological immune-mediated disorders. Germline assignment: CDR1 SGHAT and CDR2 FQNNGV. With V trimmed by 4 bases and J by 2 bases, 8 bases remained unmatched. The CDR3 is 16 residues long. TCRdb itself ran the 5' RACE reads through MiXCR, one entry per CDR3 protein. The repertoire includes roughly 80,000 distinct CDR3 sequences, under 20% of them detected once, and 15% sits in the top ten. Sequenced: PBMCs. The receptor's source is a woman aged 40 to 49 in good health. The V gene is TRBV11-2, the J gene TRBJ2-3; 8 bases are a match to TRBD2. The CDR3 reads CASSSALAASTDTQYF. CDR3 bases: TGTGCCAGCAGCTCAGCACTAGCGGCCTCCACAGATACGCAGTATTTT.